A selection of T cell receptor beta chains follows, all from one sample in a study of blood T cell repertoires in COVID-19. The table came from immunoSEQ multiplex PCR; TCRdb's copy has only in-frame clones and leaves some out. There are more than 95,000 clones in the sample; roughly nine tenths occur only once, and roughly 1.9% lies in the top ten. Sequenced: peripheral blood. All receptors come from a human donor with active COVID-19. The donor label of this sample is uncertain. Both conserved end residues are trimmed from each CDR3. Size is omitted from some rows. Given values are once, few, many or a class for expanded clones.

CDR3	J	V	size
ASSFDRGNSPLH	TRBJ1-6	TRBV5-8	.
ATSRDLRDSSYEQY	TRBJ2-7	TRBV15	.
ASSQDPFLGANEKLF	TRBJ1-4	TRBV4-3	.
ASSPGQEYNEQF	TRBJ2-1	TRBV5-8	.
ASSQAPNARTDTQY	TRBJ2-3	TRBV3-1/TRBV3-2	.
AWSTVSNQPQH	TRBJ1-5	TRBV30	.
ASSPRSSNEQF	TRBJ2-1	TRBV7-9	.
ASSQGLTYEQY	TRBJ2-7	TRBV9	.
ASSQGLGPYNEQF	TRBJ2-1	TRBV3-1/TRBV3-2	.
ASSLGVAGVGRGDGYT	TRBJ1-2	TRBV7-6	.
ASSYSYLLRQGNEKLF	TRBJ1-4	TRBV6-2/TRBV6-3	once
ASKTGGGNTGELF	TRBJ2-2	TRBV5-4	.
ASSSTGSYEQY	TRBJ2-7	TRBV7-9	few
ATYQTATGELF	TRBJ2-2	TRBV6-5	.
SASPSAVRSPLH	TRBJ1-6	TRBV20-1	.
ASSLSGSGVSPLH	TRBJ1-6	TRBV7-6	.
ASRLQGEETQY	TRBJ2-5	TRBV12-3/TRBV12-4	.
ASSPRTIFSRGQY	TRBJ2-3	TRBV27	once
ASSLTSGRSYNEQF	TRBJ2-1	TRBV6-2/TRBV6-3	once
ASSQDWRGGIDTQY	TRBJ2-3	TRBV4-1	.
ASSQDLGQGAWIAEQF	TRBJ2-1	TRBV4-3	.
ASSMSGGQETQY	TRBJ2-5	TRBV19	.
ASSLPGQGTEQY	TRBJ2-7	TRBV27	.
ASSLSGRGPSYGYT	TRBJ1-2	TRBV7-8	.
ASSASSGGGTDTQY	TRBJ2-3	TRBV9	.
ASSEFFDSRKY	TRBJ2-7	TRBV25-1	.